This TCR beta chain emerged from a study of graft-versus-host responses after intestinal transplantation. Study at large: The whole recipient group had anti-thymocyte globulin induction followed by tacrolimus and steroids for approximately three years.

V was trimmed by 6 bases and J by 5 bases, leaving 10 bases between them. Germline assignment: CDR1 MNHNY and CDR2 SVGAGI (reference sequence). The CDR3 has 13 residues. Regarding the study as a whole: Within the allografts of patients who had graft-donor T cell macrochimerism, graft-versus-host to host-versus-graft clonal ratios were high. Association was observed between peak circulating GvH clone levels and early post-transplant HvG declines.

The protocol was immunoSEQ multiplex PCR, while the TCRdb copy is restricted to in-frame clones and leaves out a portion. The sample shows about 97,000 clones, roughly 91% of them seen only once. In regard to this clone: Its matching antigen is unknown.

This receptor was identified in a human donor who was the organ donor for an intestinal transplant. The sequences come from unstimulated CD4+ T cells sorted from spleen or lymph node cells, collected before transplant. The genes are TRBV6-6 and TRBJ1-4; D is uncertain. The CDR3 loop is CASRVRENEKLFF. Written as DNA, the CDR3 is TGTGCCAGCAGGGTACGGGAGAATGAAAAACTGTTTTTT.